This is a list of T cell receptor beta chains from one sample in a study of memory CD4+ T cells and cytomegalovirus serostatus. Clones were read by immunoSEQ multiplex PCR, and TCRdb kept only the in-frame ones, dropping some. The data show 50,000 to 65,000 clones, around four fifths seen once. Source material: memory CD4+ T cells from blood. These receptor sequences come from an adult in good health and CMV-seropositive. CDR3s leave out the opening cysteine and the closing phenylalanine or tryptophan. Part of the rows lack a size; the others show once, few, many or a class for expanded clones.

J gene: TRBJ2-1
clone size: -
V gene: TRBV27
CDR3 protein: ASSSPSTGGVNEQF

J gene: TRBJ2-1
clone size: -
V gene: TRBV25-1
CDR3 protein: ASSDPRLAGVDEQF

J gene: TRBJ2-6
clone size: -
V gene: TRBV4-2
CDR3 protein: ASNTGRGANVLT

J gene: TRBJ2-7
clone size: -
V gene: TRBV28
CDR3 protein: ASKAGEYEQY

J gene: TRBJ2-3
clone size: -
V gene: TRBV5-1
CDR3 protein: ASSLAGGSGTTDTQY

J gene: TRBJ2-7
clone size: -
V gene: TRBV29-1
CDR3 protein: SALAAGNRQY

J gene: TRBJ2-1
clone size: -
V gene: TRBV28
CDR3 protein: ASSLLSSGTMAEQF

J gene: TRBJ2-5
clone size: -
V gene: TRBV6-5
CDR3 protein: ASSAPRDGGVTQY

J gene: TRBJ2-7
clone size: -
V gene: TRBV28
CDR3 protein: ASSPLQGIRYEQY

J gene: TRBJ2-7
clone size: -
V gene: TRBV4-2
CDR3 protein: ASSQDLGLAGSYAQY

J gene: TRBJ2-7
clone size: -
V gene: TRBV11-2
CDR3 protein: ASSSTLAAPSYEQY

J gene: TRBJ2-1
clone size: -
V gene: TRBV7-2
CDR3 protein: ASSLNSGSSYNEQF

J gene: TRBJ2-7
clone size: -
V gene: TRBV7-2
CDR3 protein: ASSSPARGYEQY

J gene: TRBJ2-4
clone size: -
V gene: TRBV6-5
CDR3 protein: ATFSGGGNIQY

J gene: TRBJ2-7
clone size: -
V gene: TRBV19
CDR3 protein: ASSKWTGGVSSYEQY

J gene: TRBJ2-5
clone size: -
V gene: TRBV7-9
CDR3 protein: ASVGRGLQETQY

J gene: TRBJ1-4
clone size: -
V gene: TRBV28
CDR3 protein: ASSDRAPREKLF

J gene: TRBJ2-7
clone size: few
V gene: TRBV5-6
CDR3 protein: ASSPNGWVSYEQY

J gene: TRBJ2-3
clone size: -
V gene: TRBV4-3
CDR3 protein: ASSQETSGGADTQY

J gene: TRBJ2-4
clone size: once
V gene: TRBV14
CDR3 protein: ASSQDGSGGQNIQY

J gene: TRBJ1-1
clone size: -
V gene: TRBV6-6
CDR3 protein: ASSYSNRGRGTEAF

J gene: TRBJ2-4
clone size: -
V gene: TRBV12-5
CDR3 protein: ASGFGQGLAKNIQY

J gene: TRBJ1-2
clone size: -
V gene: TRBV28
CDR3 protein: ASRAPGTEVNYGYT

J gene: TRBJ2-7
clone size: -
V gene: TRBV6-1
CDR3 protein: ASSTGAQVYEQY

J gene: TRBJ2-5
clone size: -
V gene: TRBV11-1
CDR3 protein: ASSTGTNVKETQY

J gene: TRBJ2-2
clone size: -
V gene: TRBV2
CDR3 protein: ASTIAGELF

J gene: TRBJ1-5
clone size: -
V gene: TRBV5-8
CDR3 protein: ASSQRQGVGYSNQPQH

J gene: TRBJ1-1
clone size: -
V gene: TRBV4-1
CDR3 protein: ASSQVTNTEAF

J gene: TRBJ1-4
clone size: few
V gene: TRBV29-1
CDR3 protein: SVGVQGHEKLF

J gene: TRBJ2-7
clone size: -
V gene: TRBV6-1
CDR3 protein: ASSPGRGAYEQY

J gene: TRBJ1-2
clone size: -
V gene: TRBV4-2
CDR3 protein: ASSQVAAQGRDGYT

J gene: TRBJ1-1
clone size: few
V gene: TRBV7-9
CDR3 protein: ASSQGVQGRAF

J gene: TRBJ1-2
clone size: -
V gene: TRBV5-5
CDR3 protein: ASSSYRLGDGYT

J gene: TRBJ2-7
clone size: -
V gene: TRBV6-5
CDR3 protein: ASWAGGSYEQY

J gene: TRBJ2-7
clone size: -
V gene: TRBV7-2
CDR3 protein: ASSPGTSSYEQY

J gene: TRBJ1-4
clone size: -
V gene: TRBV30
CDR3 protein: AWSVSEGKLF

J gene: TRBJ2-1
clone size: -
V gene: TRBV7-9
CDR3 protein: ASSPRQGGYNEQF

J gene: TRBJ1-5
clone size: -
V gene: TRBV7-2
CDR3 protein: ASSLQGGNQPQH

J gene: TRBJ1-1
clone size: -
V gene: TRBV7-2
CDR3 protein: ASRKGGSRVNTEAF

J gene: TRBJ1-1
clone size: -
V gene: TRBV2
CDR3 protein: ASSRTGGNEAF

J gene: TRBJ2-1
clone size: -
V gene: TRBV4-2
CDR3 protein: ASSQEGTRLGIYNEQF

J gene: TRBJ1-4
clone size: -
V gene: TRBV6-5
CDR3 protein: ASLGGASEKLF

J gene: TRBJ1-5
clone size: -
V gene: TRBV28
CDR3 protein: ASSLNWVQGDQH

J gene: TRBJ1-2
clone size: -
V gene: TRBV28
CDR3 protein: ASRPDRARGYT

J gene: TRBJ1-4
clone size: -
V gene: TRBV28
CDR3 protein: ASSSPRGSTNEKLF

J gene: TRBJ2-5
clone size: -
V gene: TRBV14
CDR3 protein: ASSQGPSGRGETQY

J gene: TRBJ2-1
clone size: -
V gene: TRBV9
CDR3 protein: ASSPEPTTPHEQF

J gene: TRBJ2-6
clone size: -
V gene: TRBV19
CDR3 protein: ASSNRAGANVLT

J gene: TRBJ1-6
clone size: few
V gene: TRBV2
CDR3 protein: ASSEASGWNSPLH

J gene: TRBJ1-1
clone size: -
V gene: TRBV15
CDR3 protein: ATSRMISNTEAF

J gene: TRBJ2-3
clone size: -
V gene: TRBV7-2
CDR3 protein: ASSRSDGRVGDTQY

J gene: TRBJ2-2
clone size: few
V gene: TRBV28
CDR3 protein: ASSLWGTGPNTGELF

J gene: TRBJ1-2
clone size: -
V gene: TRBV18
CDR3 protein: ASSPSRDRRAGYT

J gene: TRBJ1-5
clone size: -
V gene: TRBV13
CDR3 protein: ASSRWGQGASQPQH